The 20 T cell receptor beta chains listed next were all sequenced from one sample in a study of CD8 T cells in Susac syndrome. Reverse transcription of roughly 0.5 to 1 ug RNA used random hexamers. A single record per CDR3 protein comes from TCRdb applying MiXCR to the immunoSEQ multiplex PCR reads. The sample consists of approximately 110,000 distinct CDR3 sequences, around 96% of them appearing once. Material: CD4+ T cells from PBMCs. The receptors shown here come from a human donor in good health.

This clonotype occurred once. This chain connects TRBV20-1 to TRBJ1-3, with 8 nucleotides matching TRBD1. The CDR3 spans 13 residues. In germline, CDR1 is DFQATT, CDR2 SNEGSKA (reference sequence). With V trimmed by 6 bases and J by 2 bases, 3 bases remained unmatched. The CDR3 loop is CSARTGPGNTIYF. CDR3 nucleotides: TGCAGTGCCAGGACAGGGCCTGGAAACACCATATATTTT.

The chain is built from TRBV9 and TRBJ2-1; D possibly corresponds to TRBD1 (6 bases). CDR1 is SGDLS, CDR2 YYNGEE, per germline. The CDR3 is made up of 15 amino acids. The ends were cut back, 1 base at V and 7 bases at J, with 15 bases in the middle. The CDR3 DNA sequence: TGTGCCAGCAGCGTAACAGGGACCGTGGGAAATGAGCAGTTCTTC. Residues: CASSVTGTVGNEQFF.

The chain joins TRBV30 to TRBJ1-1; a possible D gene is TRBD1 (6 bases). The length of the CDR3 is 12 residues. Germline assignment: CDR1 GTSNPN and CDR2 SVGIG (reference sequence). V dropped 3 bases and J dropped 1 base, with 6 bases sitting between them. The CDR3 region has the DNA TGTGCCTGGAGGGACAGGAACACTGAAGCTTTCTTT. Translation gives CAWRDRNTEAFF.

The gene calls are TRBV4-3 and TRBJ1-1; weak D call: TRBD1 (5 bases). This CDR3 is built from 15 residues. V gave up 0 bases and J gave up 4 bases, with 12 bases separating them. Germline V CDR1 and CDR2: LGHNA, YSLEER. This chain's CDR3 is CASSQDSGYRTEAFF. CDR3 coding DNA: TGCGCCAGCAGCCAAGACTCAGGGTACCGCACTGAAGCTTTCTTT.

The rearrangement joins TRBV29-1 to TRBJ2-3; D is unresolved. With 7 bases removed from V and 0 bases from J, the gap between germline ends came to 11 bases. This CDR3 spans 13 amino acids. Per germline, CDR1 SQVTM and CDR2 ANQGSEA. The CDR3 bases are TGCAGCGCCGGAAAGGGTAGCACAGATACGCAGTATTTT. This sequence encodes CSAGKGSTDTQYF.

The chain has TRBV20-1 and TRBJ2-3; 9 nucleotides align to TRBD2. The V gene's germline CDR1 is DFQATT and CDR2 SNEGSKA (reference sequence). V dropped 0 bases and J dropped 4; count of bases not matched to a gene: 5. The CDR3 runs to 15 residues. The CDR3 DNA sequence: TGCAGTGCTAGAGATCCAAGCGGGAGGCCAGATACGCAGTATTTT. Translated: CSARDPSGRPDTQYF.

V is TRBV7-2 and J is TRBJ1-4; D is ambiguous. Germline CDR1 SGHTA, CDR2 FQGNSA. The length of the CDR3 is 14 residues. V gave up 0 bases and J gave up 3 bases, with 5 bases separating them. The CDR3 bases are TGTGCCAGCAGCTTAGCGGAGGCTAATGAAAAACTGTTTTTT. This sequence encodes CASSLAEANEKLFF.

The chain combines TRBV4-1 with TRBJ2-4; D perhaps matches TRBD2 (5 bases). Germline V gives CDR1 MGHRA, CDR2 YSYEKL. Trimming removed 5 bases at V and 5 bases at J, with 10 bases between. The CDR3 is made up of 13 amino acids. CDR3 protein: CASSVRTQNIQYF. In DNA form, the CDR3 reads TGCGCCAGCAGCGTAAGGACTCAAAACATTCAGTACTTC.

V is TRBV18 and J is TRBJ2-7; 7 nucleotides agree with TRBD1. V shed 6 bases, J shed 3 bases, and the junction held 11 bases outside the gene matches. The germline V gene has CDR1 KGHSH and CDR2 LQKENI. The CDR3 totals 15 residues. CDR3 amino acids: CASSPPFTGDYEQYF. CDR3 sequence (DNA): TGTGCCAGCTCCCCCCCGTTCACAGGGGACTACGAGCAGTACTTC. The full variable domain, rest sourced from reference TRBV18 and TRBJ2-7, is NAGVMQNPRHLVRRRGQEARLRCSPMKGHSHVYWYRQLPEEGLKFMVYLQKENIIDESGMPKERFSAEFPKEGPSILRIQQVVRGDSAAYFCASSPPFTGDYEQYFGPGTRLTVT.

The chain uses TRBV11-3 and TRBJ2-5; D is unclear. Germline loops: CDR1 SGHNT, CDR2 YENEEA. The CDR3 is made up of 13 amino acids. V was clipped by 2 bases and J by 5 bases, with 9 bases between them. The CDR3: CASSLSMEETQYF. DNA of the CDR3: TGTGCCAGCAGCTTATCCATGGAGGAGACCCAGTACTTC.

In DNA, the CDR3 is TGTGCCAGCAGCCCGACAGGGGCGCCTGGAAACACCATATATTTT. Amino acids: CASSPTGAPGNTIYF. This chain links TRBV6-5 with TRBJ1-3, with TRBD1 matching 8 bases. The V segment lost 6 bases and the J segment 2 bases; nucleotides outside the gene matches: 6. Looked up from germline, CDR1 is MNHEY and CDR2 is SVGAGI. The CDR3 loop spans 15 amino acids.

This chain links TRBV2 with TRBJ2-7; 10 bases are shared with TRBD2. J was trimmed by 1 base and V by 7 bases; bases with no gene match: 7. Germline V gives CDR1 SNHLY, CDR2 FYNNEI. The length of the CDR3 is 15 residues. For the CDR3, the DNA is TGTGCCAGCAAAGGTGTAGCGGGAGGATCCTACGAGCAGTACTTC. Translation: CASKGVAGGSYEQYF.

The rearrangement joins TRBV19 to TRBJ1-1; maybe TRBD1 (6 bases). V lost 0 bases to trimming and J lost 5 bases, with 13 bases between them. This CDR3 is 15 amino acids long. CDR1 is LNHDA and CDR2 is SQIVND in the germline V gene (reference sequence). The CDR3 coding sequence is TGTGCCAGTAGTATAGAGGGGGGGGCATGGACTGAAGCTTTCTTT. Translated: CASSIEGGAWTEAFF.

In nucleotides, the CDR3 is TGCGCCAGCAGCCCTATAACAGGCGCAGGGGCCAACGTCCTGACTTTC. The encoded protein is CASSPITGAGANVLTF. The chain uses TRBV5-1 and TRBJ2-6; TRBD1 is a possible D gene (5 bases). This CDR3 contains 16 residues. Germline V gene lookup returns CDR1 SGHRS and CDR2 YFSETQ. The V and J ends lost 4 bases and 4 bases respectively, with 15 bases between them. The full variable domain, completed using reference TRBV5-1 and TRBJ2-6, is KAGVTQTPRYLIKTRGQQVTLSCSPISGHRSVSWYQQTPGQGLQFLFEYFSETQRNKGNFPGRFSGRQFSNSRSEMNVSTLELGDSALYLCASSPITGAGANVLTFGAGSRLTVL.

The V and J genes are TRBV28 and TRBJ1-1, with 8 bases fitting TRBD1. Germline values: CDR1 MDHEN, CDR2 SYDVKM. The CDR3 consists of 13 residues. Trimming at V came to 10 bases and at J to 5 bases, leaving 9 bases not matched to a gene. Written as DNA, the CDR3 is TGTGCCACCTATTACAGGGGGGAGACTGAAGCTTTCTTT. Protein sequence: CATYYRGETEAFF.

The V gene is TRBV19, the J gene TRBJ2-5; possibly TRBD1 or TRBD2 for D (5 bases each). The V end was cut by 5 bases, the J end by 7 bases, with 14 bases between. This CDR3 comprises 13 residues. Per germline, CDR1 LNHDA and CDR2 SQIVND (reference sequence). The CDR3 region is CASSLGVPGTQYF. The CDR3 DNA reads TGTGCCAGTAGTCTGGGGGTCCCTGGGACCCAGTACTTC. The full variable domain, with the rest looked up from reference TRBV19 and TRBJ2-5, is DGGITQSPKYLFRKEGQNVTLSCEQNLNHDAMYWYRQDPGQGLRLIYYSQIVNDFQKGDIAEGYSVSREKKESFPLTVTSAQKNPTAFYLCASSLGVPGTQYFGPGTRLLVL.

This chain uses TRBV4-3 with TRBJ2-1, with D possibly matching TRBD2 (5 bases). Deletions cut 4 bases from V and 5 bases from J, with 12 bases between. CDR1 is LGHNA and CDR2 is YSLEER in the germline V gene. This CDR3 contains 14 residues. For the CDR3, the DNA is TGCGCCAGCAGCCTCCGGACTCGGGACAATGAGCAGTTCTTC. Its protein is CASSLRTRDNEQFF.

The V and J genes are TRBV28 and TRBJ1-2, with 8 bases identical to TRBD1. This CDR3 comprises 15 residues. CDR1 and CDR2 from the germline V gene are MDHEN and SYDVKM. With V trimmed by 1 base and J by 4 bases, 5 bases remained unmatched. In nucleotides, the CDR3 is TGTGCCAGCAGTTTATTGGGACAGGTCCTCTATGGCTACACCTTC. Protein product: CASSLLGQVLYGYTF.

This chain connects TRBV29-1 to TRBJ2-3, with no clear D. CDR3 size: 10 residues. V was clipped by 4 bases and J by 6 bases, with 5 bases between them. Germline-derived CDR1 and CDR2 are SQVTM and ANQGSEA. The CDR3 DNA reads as TGCAGCGTTGTTGGCGATACGCAGTATTTT. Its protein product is CSVVGDTQYF.

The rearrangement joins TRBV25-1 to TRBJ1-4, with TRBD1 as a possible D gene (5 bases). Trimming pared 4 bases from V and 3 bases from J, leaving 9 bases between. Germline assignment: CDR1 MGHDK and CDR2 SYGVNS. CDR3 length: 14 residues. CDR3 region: CASSGGTSNEKLFF. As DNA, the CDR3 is TGTGCCAGCAGTGGAGGGACTTCTAATGAAAAACTGTTTTTT.